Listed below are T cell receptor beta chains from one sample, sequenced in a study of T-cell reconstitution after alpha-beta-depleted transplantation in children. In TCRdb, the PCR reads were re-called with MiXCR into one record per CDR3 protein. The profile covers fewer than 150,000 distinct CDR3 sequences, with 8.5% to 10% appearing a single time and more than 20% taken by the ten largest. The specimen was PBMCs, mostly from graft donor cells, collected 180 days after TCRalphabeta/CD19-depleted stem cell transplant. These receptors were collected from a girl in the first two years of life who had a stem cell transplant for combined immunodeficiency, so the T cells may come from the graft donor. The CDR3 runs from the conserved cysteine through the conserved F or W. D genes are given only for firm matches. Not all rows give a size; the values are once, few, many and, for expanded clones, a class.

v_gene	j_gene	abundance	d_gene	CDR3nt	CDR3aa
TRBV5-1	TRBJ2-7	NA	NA	TGCGCCAGCAGCCAGGACATCCGCCCCTCCTACGAGCAGTACTTC	CASSQDIRPSYEQYF
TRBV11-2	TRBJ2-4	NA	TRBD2	TGTGCCAGCATCGCCCTGCGGGAGGGGGTAGGGAACATTCAGTACTTC	CASIALREGVGNIQYF
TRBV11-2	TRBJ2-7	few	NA	TGTGCCAGCAGCTTAACAGGCCGGAAAGAGCAGTACTTC	CASSLTGRKEQYF
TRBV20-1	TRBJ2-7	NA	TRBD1	TGCAGTGCTAGGTCAGGGGGCGACGAGCAGTACTTC	CSARSGGDEQYF
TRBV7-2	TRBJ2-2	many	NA	TGTGCCAGCAGCTTAGCGCTGAAGCTCGGGACGACCGGGGAGCTGTTTTTT	CASSLALKLGTTGELFF
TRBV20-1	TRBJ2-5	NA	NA	TGCAGTGCGACTAATCAAGAGACCCAGTACTTC	CSATNQETQYF
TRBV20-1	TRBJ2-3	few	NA	TGCAGTGCTAGGTTGGACATAGGCACAGATACGCAGTATTTT	CSARLDIGTDTQYF
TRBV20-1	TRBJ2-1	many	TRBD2	TGCAGTGCTAGTCGACTAGCGGGGAATGAGCAGTTCTTC	CSASRLAGNEQFF
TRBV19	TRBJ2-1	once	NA	TGTGCCAGTAGTATAAGCTCGGCCGTGGGTGAGCAGTTCTTC	CASSISSAVGEQFF
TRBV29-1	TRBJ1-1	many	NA	TGCAGCGTACGGCAGACCATGAACACTGAAGCTTTCTTT	CSVRQTMNTEAFF
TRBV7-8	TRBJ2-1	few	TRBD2	TGTGCCAGCAGTTCACGTAGAGCGGGGTTGAATGAGCAGTTCTTC	CASSSRRAGLNEQFF
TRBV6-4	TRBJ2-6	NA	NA	TGTGCCCGCCACCCGGAGTCAGAACCCCTAAGCTCTGGGGCCAACGTCCTGACTTTC	CARHPESEPLSSGANVLTF
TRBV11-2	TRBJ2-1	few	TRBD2	TGTGCCAGCAGCTCTCATCGGGGGGGCAATGAGCAGTTCTTC	CASSSHRGGNEQFF
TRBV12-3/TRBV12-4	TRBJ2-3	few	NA	TGTGCCAGTAGGCTAGCAGCCACAGATACGCAGTATTTT	CASRLAATDTQYF
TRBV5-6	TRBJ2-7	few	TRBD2	TGTGCCAGCAGCCAGCTAGCGGGAGGGCTCTACGAGCAGTACTTC	CASSQLAGGLYEQYF
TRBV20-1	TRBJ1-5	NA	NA	TGCAGTGTAACAACGGGGGTCAATCAGCCCCAGCATTTT	CSVTTGVNQPQHF
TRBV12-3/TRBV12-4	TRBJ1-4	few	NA	TGTGCCAGCAGTTTGGGGTTTACTAATGAAAAACTGTTTTTT	CASSLGFTNEKLFF
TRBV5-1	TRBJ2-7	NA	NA	TGCGCCAGCAGCTCCCCCTCCCTCTACGAGCAGTACTTC	CASSSPSLYEQYF
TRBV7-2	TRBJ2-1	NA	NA	TGTGCCAGCAGCGAGACTTCTCCCTCCTACAATGAGCAGTTCTTC	CASSETSPSYNEQFF
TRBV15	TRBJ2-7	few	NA	TGTGCCACCAGCAGAGATCCAGGGCCCTCCTACGAGCAGTACTTC	CATSRDPGPSYEQYF
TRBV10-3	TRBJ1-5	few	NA	TGTGCCATCGGGGGCAGGGAATTTCAGCCCCAGCATTTT	CAIGGREFQPQHF
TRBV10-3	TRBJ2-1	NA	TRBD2	TGTGCCACCGGACTAGCGGGGCCCAACAATGAGCAGTTCTTC	CATGLAGPNNEQFF
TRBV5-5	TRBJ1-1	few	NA	TGTGCCAGCAGTCTGGGGAGGGGACGGCTCACTGAAGCTTTCTTT	CASSLGRGRLTEAFF
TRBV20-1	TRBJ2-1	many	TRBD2	TGCAGTGCGCGGAGACTAGCGGGAGGGAGTGAGCAGTTCTTC	CSARRLAGGSEQFF
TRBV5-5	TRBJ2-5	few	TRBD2	TGTGCCAGCAGCTTGGGGGCTAGCGGACGCCAAGAGACCCAGTACTTC	CASSLGASGRQETQYF
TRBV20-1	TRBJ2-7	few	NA	TGCAGTGCCGAACAGAGCTCCTACGAGCAGTACTTC	CSAEQSSYEQYF
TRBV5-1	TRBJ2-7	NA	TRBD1	TGCGCCAGCAGCTTCGGGACAGGGAGGTCTCCTCGGTGGAGGTACGAGCAGTACTTC	CASSFGTGRSPRWRYEQYF
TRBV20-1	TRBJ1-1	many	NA	TGCAGTGCTATTGGTACAGGGAACACTGAAGCTTTCTTT	CSAIGTGNTEAFF
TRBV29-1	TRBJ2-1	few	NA	TGCAGCGTTGAACGGCAGGACCCTACGAATGAGCAGTTCTTC	CSVERQDPTNEQFF
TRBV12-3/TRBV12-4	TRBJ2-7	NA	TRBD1	TGTGCCAGCAGTTTAGCAGGACAGGTCTACGAGCAGTACTTC	CASSLAGQVYEQYF
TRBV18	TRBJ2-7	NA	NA	TGTGCCAGCTCACCAGGCCGGGTCCCCTACGAGCAGTACTTC	CASSPGRVPYEQYF
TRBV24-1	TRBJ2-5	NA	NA	TGTGCCACCAGTGATGGGGCTTATTGGGAGACCCAGTACTTC	CATSDGAYWETQYF
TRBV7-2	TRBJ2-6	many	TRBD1	TGTGCCAGCAGCTCCCGGGGACAGGTCTCTGGGGCCAACGTCCTGACTTTC	CASSSRGQVSGANVLTF
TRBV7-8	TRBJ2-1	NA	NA	TGTGCCAGCAGCTTAGTCCCGCTGCCCAGAGAGCAGTTCTTC	CASSLVPLPREQFF
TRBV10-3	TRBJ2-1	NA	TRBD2	TGTGCCATCAGACTAGATGGGGTCTCAGCGGGAAATGAGCAGTTCTTC	CAIRLDGVSAGNEQFF
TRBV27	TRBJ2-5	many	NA	TGTGCCAGCAGTTCCCGATCCCCGGGGCAAGAGACCCAGTACTTC	CASSSRSPGQETQYF
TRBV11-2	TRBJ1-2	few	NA	TGTGCCAGCAGCTTAGAACTTTTGGCAGCTAACTATGGCTACACCTTC	CASSLELLAANYGYTF
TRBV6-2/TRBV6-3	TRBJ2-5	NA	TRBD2	TGTGCCAGCAGCCCGGGGGGGACTGACCCCTCGGAGTACTTC	CASSPGGTDPSEYF
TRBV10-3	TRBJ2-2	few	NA	TGTGCCATCAGGGGACCCAACACCGGGGAGCTGTTTTTT	CAIRGPNTGELFF
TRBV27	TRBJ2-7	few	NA	TGTGCCAGCAGCCTGAGGGGGATTGGCTACGAGCAGTACTTC	CASSLRGIGYEQYF
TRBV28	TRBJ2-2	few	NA	TGTGCCAGCAGGCCGAACAGGGAGAACACCGGGGAGCTGTTTTTT	CASRPNRENTGELFF
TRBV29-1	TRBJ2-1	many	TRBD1	TGCAGCCTTGAAACAGGGGTCCAAGGTGATGAGCAGTTCTTC	CSLETGVQGDEQFF
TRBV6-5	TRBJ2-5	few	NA	TGTGCCAGCAGTTACCCGTATCCTCAAGAGACCCAGTACTTC	CASSYPYPQETQYF
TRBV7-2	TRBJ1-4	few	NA	TGTGCCAGCAGCGATAGCGGGGTTGGACTGTTTTTT	CASSDSGVGLFF
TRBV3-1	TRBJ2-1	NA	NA	TGTGCCAGCAGCCAAGAGAGTCCGTATTACAATGAGCAGTTCTTC	CASSQESPYYNEQFF
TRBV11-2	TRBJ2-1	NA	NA	TGTGCCAGCAGCTTACGACTAGTGGGACCTAGCTCCTACAATGAGCAGTTCTTC	CASSLRLVGPSSYNEQFF
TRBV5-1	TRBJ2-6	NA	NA	TGCGCCAGCAACGCGGTCGGGTCCACGATCTCTGGGGCCAACGTCCTGACTTTC	CASNAVGSTISGANVLTF
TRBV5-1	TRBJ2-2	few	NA	TGCGCCAGCAATTGGGGGGTATCGAACACCGGGGAGCTGTTTTTT	CASNWGVSNTGELFF
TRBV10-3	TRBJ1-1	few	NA	TGTGCCATCAGTGAAAGGGGGGAATCTGAAGCTTTCTTT	CAISERGESEAFF
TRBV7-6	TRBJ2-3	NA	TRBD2	TGTGCCAGCAGTCAGGGACTAGCGGGACCTAGCACAGATACGCAGTATTTT	CASSQGLAGPSTDTQYF
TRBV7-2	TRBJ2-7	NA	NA	TGTGCCAGCAGCTTCACCCGGGACGGAGGATACGAGCAGTACTTC	CASSFTRDGGYEQYF
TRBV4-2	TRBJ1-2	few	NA	TGTGCCAGCAGCGAAGCGGGTGGCTACACCTTC	CASSEAGGYTF